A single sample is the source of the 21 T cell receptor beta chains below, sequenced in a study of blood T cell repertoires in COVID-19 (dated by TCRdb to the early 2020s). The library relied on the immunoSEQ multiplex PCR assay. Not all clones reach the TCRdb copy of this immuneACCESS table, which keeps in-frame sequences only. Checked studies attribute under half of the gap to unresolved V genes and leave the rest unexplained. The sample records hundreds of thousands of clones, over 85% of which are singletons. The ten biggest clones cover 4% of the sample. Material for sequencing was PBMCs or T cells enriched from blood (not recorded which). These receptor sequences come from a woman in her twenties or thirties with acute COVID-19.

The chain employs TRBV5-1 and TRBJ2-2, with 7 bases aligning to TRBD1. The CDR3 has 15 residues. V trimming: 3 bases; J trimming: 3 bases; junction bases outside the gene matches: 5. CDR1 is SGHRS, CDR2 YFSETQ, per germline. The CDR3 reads CASSSRGRDTGELFF. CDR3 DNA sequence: TGCGCCAGCAGCTCAAGGGGGCGAGACACCGGGGAGCTGTTTTTT.

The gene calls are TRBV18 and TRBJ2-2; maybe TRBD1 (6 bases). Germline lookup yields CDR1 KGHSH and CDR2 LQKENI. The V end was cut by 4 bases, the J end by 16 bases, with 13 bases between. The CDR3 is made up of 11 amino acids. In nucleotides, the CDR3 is TGTGCCAGCTCACTCAACAGGGAACAGTTTTTT. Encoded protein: CASSLNREQFF.

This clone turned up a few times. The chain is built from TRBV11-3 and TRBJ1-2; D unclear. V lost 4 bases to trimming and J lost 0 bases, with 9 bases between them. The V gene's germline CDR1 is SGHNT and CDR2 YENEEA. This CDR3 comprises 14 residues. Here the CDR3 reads CASSYTDTNYGYTF. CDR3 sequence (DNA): TGTGCCAGCAGCTATACCGACACTAACTATGGCTACACCTTC.

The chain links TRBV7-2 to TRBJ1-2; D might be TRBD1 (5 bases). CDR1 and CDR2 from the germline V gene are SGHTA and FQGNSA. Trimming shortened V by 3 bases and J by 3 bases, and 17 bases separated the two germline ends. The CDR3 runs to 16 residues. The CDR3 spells CASSFTSGTPDYGYTF. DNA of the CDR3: TGTGCCAGCAGCTTCACATCCGGGACTCCCGACTATGGCTACACCTTC. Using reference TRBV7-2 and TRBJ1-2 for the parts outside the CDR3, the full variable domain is GAGVSQSPSNKVTEKGKDVELRCDPISGHTALYWYRQSLGQGLEFLIYFQGNSAPDKSGLPSDRFSAERTGGSVSTLTIQRTQQEDSAVYLCASSFTSGTPDYGYTFGSGTRLTVV.

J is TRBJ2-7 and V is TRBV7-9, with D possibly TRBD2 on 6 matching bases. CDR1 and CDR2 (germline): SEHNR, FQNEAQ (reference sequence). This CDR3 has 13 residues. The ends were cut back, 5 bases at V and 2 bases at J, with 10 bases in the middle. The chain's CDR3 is CASSPGETYEQYF. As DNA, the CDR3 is TGTGCCAGCAGCCCGGGAGAGACCTACGAGCAGTACTTC.

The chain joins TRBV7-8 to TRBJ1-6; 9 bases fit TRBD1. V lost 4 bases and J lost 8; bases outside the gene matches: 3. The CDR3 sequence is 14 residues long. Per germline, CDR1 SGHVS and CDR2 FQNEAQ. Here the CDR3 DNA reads TGTGCCAGCAGCTGGAGGACAGGGGATTCACCCCTCCACTTT. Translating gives CASSWRTGDSPLHF.

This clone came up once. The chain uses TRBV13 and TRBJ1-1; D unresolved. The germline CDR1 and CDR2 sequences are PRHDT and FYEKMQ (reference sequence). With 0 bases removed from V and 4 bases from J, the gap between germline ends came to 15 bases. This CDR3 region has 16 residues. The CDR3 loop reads CASSLGQAGFSTEAFF. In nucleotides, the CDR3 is TGTGCCAGCAGCTTAGGCCAAGCAGGATTTAGCACTGAAGCTTTCTTT.

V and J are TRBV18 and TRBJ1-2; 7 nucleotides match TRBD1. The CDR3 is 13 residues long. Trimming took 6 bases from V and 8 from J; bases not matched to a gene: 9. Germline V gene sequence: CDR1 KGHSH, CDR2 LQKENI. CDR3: CASSLRQGRGYTF. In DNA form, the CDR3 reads TGTGCCAGCTCCCTCCGACAGGGACGCGGCTACACCTTC.

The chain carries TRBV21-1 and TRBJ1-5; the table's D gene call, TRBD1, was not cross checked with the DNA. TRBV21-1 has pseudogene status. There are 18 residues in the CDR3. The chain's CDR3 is CASSPARWGRVTGQPQHF. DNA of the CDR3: TGTGCCAGCAGCCCAGCAAGGTGGGGAAGGGTCACAGGTCAGCCCCAGCATTTT.

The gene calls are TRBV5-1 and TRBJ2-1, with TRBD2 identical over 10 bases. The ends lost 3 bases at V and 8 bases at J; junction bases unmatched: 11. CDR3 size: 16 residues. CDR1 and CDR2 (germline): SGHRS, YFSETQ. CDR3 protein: CASSSTSGGAAYEQFF. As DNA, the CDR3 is TGCGCCAGCAGCTCGACCAGCGGGGGGGCCGCGTATGAGCAGTTCTTC.

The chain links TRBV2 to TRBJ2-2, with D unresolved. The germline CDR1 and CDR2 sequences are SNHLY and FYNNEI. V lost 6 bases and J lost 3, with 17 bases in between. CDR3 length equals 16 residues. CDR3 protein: CASRVPLPPDTGELFF. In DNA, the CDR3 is TGTGCCAGCAGAGTGCCCCTACCCCCCGACACCGGGGAGCTGTTTTTT.

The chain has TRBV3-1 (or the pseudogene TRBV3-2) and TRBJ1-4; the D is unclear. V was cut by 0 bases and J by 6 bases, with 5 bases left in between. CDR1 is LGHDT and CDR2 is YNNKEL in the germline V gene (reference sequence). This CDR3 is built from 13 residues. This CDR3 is CASSQDADEKLFF. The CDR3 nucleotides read TGTGCCAGCAGCCAAGATGCGGATGAAAAACTGTTTTTT.

The CDR3 here is CASTETSGTNYYNEQFF. Written as DNA, the CDR3 is TGTGCCAGCACCGAGACTAGCGGAACAAACTATTACAATGAGCAGTTCTTC. This chain connects TRBV7-8 to TRBJ2-1, with 9 bases that match TRBD2. V shed 7 bases and J 4 bases; nucleotides not matched to a gene: 14. The germline V gene has CDR1 SGHVS and CDR2 FQNEAQ. CDR3 length: 17 amino acids.

The CDR3 spells CASSSRTANYGYTF. DNA for the CDR3: TGTGCCAGCAGTTCCAGGACAGCTAACTATGGCTACACCTTC. The V and J genes are TRBV28 and TRBJ1-2; D is possibly TRBD1 (6 bases). The germline gives CDR1 MDHEN, CDR2 SYDVKM. The CDR3 loop spans 14 amino acids. V was cut by 4 bases and J by 0 bases, with 9 bases left in between.

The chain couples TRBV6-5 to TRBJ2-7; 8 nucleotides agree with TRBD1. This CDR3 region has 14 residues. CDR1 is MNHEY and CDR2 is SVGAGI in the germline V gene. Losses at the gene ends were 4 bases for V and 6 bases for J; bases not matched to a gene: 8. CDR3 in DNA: TGTGCCAGCAGTTTCCGACAGGGGAGTCTCGAGCAGTACTTC. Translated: CASSFRQGSLEQYF.

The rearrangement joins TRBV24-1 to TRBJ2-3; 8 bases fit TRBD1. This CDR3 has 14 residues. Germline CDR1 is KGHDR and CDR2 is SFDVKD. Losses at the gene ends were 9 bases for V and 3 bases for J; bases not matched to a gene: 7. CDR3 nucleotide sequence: TGTGCCACCCAGGGGACAGGCCCAACAGATACGCAGTATTTT. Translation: CATQGTGPTDTQYF.

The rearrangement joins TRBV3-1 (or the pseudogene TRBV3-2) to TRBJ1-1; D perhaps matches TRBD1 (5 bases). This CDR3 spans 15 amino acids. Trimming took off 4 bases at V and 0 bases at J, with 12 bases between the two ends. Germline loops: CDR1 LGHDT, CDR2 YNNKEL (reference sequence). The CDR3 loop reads CASSLGGTLNTEAFF. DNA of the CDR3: TGTGCCAGCAGCCTCGGGGGAACGCTGAACACTGAAGCTTTCTTT.

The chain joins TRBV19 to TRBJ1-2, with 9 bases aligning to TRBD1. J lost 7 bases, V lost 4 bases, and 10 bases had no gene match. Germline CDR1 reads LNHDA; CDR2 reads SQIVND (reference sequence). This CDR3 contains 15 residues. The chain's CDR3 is CASSRITGTGSGYTF. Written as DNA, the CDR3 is TGTGCCAGTAGTAGGATCACCGGGACAGGGAGTGGCTACACCTTC. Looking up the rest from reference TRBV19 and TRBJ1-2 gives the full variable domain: DGGITQSPKYLFRKEGQNVTLSCEQNLNHDAMYWYRQDPGQGLRLIYYSQIVNDFQKGDIAEGYSVSREKKESFPLTVTSAQKNPTAFYLCASSRITGTGSGYTFGSGTRLTVV.

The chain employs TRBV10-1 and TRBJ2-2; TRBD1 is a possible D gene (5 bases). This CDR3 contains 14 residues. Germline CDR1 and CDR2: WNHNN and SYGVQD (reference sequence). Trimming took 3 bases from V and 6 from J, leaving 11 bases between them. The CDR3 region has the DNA TGCGCCAGCAGTGAAGCCAGGGCCCCCGGGGAGCTGTTTTTT. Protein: CASSEARAPGELFF.

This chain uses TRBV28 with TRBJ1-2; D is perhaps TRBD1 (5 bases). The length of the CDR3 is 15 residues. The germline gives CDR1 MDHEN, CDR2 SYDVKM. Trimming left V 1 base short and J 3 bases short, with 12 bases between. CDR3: CASSLFAGRYYGYTF. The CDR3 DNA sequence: TGTGCCAGCAGTTTATTTGCGGGACGGTACTATGGCTACACCTTC.

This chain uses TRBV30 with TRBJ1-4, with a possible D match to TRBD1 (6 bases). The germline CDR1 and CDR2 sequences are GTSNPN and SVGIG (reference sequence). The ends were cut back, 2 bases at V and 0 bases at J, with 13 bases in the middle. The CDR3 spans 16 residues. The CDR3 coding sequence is TGTGCCTGGAGTAGGGGACACTCAGCAACTAATGAAAAACTGTTTTTT. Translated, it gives CAWSRGHSATNEKLFF.